The TCR beta chain described here comes from a study of blood T cell repertoires in COVID-19 (dated by TCRdb to 2020 to 2022). Study-wide context: The collaborator samples originated in the United States, Italy and Spain and spanned the acute and convalescent phases of COVID-19. The material from the prospective study consisted of cDNA or gDNA derived from T cells, B-cell-depleted T cells, or PBMCs. A freely available public database, intended as a resource for researchers studying the immune response to SARS-CoV-2, is where the repertoires were released. Samples were obtained from the ongoing ImmuneRACE study (first 160 participants) and from roughly 1,300 subjects provided by 6 global collaborators. Sample metadata almost always included a de-identified subject ID, COVID-19 status, age in years and sex. Deeply sampled blood TCRbeta repertoires from subjects exposed to, actively infected with, or recovered from COVID-19 were included in the dataset. Where available, HLA class I and class II types were obtained from metadata supplied by the sample provider rather than from assay-based typing.

Note on this clone: Its target antigen remains unknown. No per-base quality is available; no much larger clone lies one base away.

TCRbeta CDR3 regions were amplified from genomic DNA by means of the immunoSEQ Assay, a bias-controlled multiplex PCR. The authors processed their data as follows. Within the assay, amplification of reference gene primers was used to estimate how many nucleated cells each sample contained. To quantify the absolute abundance of each unique TCRbeta CDR3 rearrangement, sequence reads were collapsed and filtered. Productive Simpson clonality was computed per sample as the square root of Simpson's diversity index over productive rearrangements. Sourced from immuneACCESS, this table was stored by TCRdb with only in-frame sequences that have V and J called. A share of the clones is absent; for the studies checked, an unresolved V gene accounts for under half, and the remainder has no known explanation. V and J calls and clone size are given by that table; D and trimming were obtained from the DNA. Across this sample there are 100,000 or so clones, with about 91% seen only once. The ten largest clones take up 4.2% of the sample.

Whole blood was collected in K2EDTA tubes by collaborating institutions according to the institutions' own protocols. Collaborator samples were shipped for TCRbeta analysis as frozen whole blood, isolated PBMCs, or DNA extracted from either sample type. The CDR3 spans 17 residues, from the cysteine through the phenylalanine. This entry keeps only the CDR3 DNA: 51 bases, framed from base 1. V is shortened by 1 base, J by 4 bases, and the region joining them spans 20 bases. The germline V gene encodes CDR1 SGHAT and CDR2 FQNNGV. Paper-wide results and their limitations: The amount of clinical and demographic metadata varied by source and participant and was provided uncurated.

Sequencing input: peripheral blood. The chain is encoded by TRBV11-2 joined to TRBJ2-7; no confident D gene assignment can be made. The TCR sequence derives from a man younger than 35 with acute or convalescent COVID-19. CDR3 protein: CASSLVGVSGGTYEQYF. The base sequence is TGTGCCAGCAGCTTAGTAGGAGTATCTGGCGGAACATACGAGCAGTACTTC.